The 11 T cell receptor beta chains in this list originate from one sample, sequenced in a study of blood T cells in healthy people across ages. Sample-barcoded 5' priming and a J-beta primer mix drove a second PCR of roughly 7 to 11 cycles. TCRdb recomputed calls from the 5' RACE reads with MiXCR, one row per CDR3 protein. The profile covers about 780,000 distinct CDR3 sequences, with about 45% appearing a single time and 18% taken by the ten largest. Material for sequencing was blood. The receptors derive from a man older than 75 in good health.

This clonotype occurred many times. Here the CDR3 reads CASSFRDGRSTDTQYF. CDR3 nucleotide sequence: TGTGCCAGCAGCTTCCGAGATGGGCGAAGCACAGATACGCAGTATTTT. The V gene is TRBV7-2, the J gene TRBJ2-3, with no clear D. This CDR3 contains 16 residues. Germline V gene sequence: CDR1 SGHTA, CDR2 FQGNSA. The ends were cut back, 3 bases at V and 0 bases at J, with 13 bases in the middle.

J is TRBJ2-1 and V is TRBV20-1, with D perhaps matching TRBD2 (6 bases). Germline-derived CDR1 and CDR2 are DFQATT and SNEGSKA (reference sequence). There are 14 residues in the CDR3. The V end lost 3 bases, the J end lost 6 bases, and 15 bases lay between the germline ends. This chain's CDR3 is CSASKLALGNEQFF. Here the CDR3 DNA reads TGCAGTGCTAGCAAACTAGCTCTTGGCAATGAGCAGTTCTTC.

CDR3 coding DNA: TGCAGTGCTGGGAGGACAAACGGCGATGAGCAGTTCTTC. It codes for CSAGRTNGDEQFF. The chain is built from TRBV20-1 and TRBJ2-1, with a weak D call TRBD2 (6 bases). CDR3 length: 13 residues. Deletions cut 5 bases from V and 8 bases from J, with 16 bases between. Per the germline V gene, CDR1 is DFQATT and CDR2 is SNEGSKA (reference sequence).

The gene calls are TRBV29-1 and TRBJ2-3, with D possibly matching TRBD2 (6 bases). Trimming removed 4 bases at V and 5 bases at J, with 16 bases between. The V gene's germline CDR1 is SQVTM and CDR2 ANQGSEA. The CDR3 is made up of 14 amino acids. In DNA form, the CDR3 reads TGCAGCGTTGTAAGGCAGGGAGGCGGAGATACGCAGTATTTT. Its protein is CSVVRQGGGDTQYF.

This clonotype appeared many times. The chain has TRBV27 and TRBJ2-1; D is uncertain. Per germline, CDR1 MNHEY and CDR2 SMNVEV (reference sequence). The V and J ends lost 6 bases and 3 bases respectively, with 3 bases between them. The CDR3 is 11 residues long. The CDR3 sequence: CASSNYNEQFF. DNA of the CDR3: TGTGCCAGCAGCAACTACAATGAGCAGTTCTTC.

The rearrangement links TRBV6-5 to TRBJ2-4, with 7 bases aligning to TRBD1. The germline gives CDR1 MNHEY, CDR2 SVGAGI. Unmatched junction bases numbered 11, after V lost 5 bases and J lost 13 bases. There are 13 residues in the CDR3. DNA for the CDR3: TGTGCCAGCAGTGACGACAGGGCGGAAGAGCAGTACTTC. Protein sequence: CASSDDRAEEQYF.

The chain employs TRBV5-1 and TRBJ2-7, with 8 bases aligning to TRBD2. V was pared by 0 bases and J by 5 bases, with 7 bases of the junction left unmatched. The CDR3 runs to 15 residues. Germline CDR1 SGHRS, CDR2 YFSETQ. The CDR3: CASSLAPGLGDEQYF. The CDR3 DNA reads TGCGCCAGCAGCTTGGCACCGGGACTAGGGGACGAGCAGTACTTC.

This clonotype was counted a few times. The rearrangement joins TRBV3-1 to TRBJ2-1, with TRBD1 as a possible D gene (6 bases). With 7 bases removed from V and 7 bases from J, the gap between germline ends came to 14 bases. The CDR3 is 13 amino acids. Germline CDR1 and CDR2: LGHDT and YNNKEL (reference sequence). CDR3 in DNA: TGTGCCAGCAACAACAGGGAGTCGAATGAGCAGTTCTTC. Translation gives CASNNRESNEQFF.

This clonotype turned up a few times. In nucleotides, the CDR3 is TGTGCCAGCAGGCTTGGAACGGGAGTTGACGAGCAGTACTTC. Translating gives CASRLGTGVDEQYF. The V gene is TRBV7-2, the J gene TRBJ2-7; TRBD2 might be the D (6 bases). CDR1 and CDR2 from the germline V gene are SGHTA and FQGNSA. Trimming pared 6 bases from V and 5 bases from J, leaving 17 bases between. The CDR3 runs 14 residues. Looking up the rest from reference TRBV7-2 and TRBJ2-7 gives the full variable domain: GAGVSQSPSNKVTEKGKDVELRCDPISGHTALYWYRQSLGQGLEFLIYFQGNSAPDKSGLPSDRFSAERTGGSVSTLTIQRTQQEDSAVYLCASRLGTGVDEQYFGPGTRLTVT.

The chain has TRBV29-1 and TRBJ2-7; 14 bases line up with TRBD2. The germline CDR1 and CDR2 sequences are SQVTM and ANQGSEA. This CDR3 region has 15 residues. Unmatched junction bases numbered 7, after V lost 5 bases and J lost 4 bases. The CDR3 nucleotides are TGCAGCGTTTTGGGACTAGCGGGAGAGGGTTACGAGCAGTACTTC. Its translation: CSVLGLAGEGYEQYF.

The gene calls are TRBV5-1 and TRBJ2-5, with a possible D match to TRBD2 (6 bases). V was shortened by 0 bases and J by 7 bases, with 16 bases between the two germline ends. The CDR3 contains 15 residues. CDR1 and CDR2 from the germline V gene are SGHRS and YFSETQ. The CDR3 region has the DNA TGCGCCAGCAGCTTGGATAGCGGAGGAGGGCGGACCCAGTACTTC. This gives the protein CASSLDSGGGRTQYF. Full variable domain (outside the CDR3, taken from reference TRBV5-1 and TRBJ2-5): KAGVTQTPRYLIKTRGQQVTLSCSPISGHRSVSWYQQTPGQGLQFLFEYFSETQRNKGNFPGRFSGRQFSNSRSEMNVSTLELGDSALYLCASSLDSGGGRTQYFGPGTRLLVL.